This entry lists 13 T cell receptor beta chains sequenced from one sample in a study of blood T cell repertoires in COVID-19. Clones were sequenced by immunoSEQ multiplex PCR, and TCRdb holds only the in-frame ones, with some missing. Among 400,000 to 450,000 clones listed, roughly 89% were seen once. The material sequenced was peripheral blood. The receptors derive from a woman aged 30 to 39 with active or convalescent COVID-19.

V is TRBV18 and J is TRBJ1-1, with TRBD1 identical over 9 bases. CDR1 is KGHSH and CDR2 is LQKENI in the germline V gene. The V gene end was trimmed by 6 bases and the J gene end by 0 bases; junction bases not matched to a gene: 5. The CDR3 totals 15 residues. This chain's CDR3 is CASSHGQGMNTEAFF. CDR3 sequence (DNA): TGTGCCAGCTCTCACGGACAGGGGATGAACACTGAAGCTTTCTTT.

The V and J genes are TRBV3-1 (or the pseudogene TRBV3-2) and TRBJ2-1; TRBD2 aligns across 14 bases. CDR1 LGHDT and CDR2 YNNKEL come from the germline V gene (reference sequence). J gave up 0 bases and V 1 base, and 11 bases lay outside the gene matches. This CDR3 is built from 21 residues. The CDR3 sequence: CASSQVGETSGGVSSYNEQFF. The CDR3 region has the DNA TGTGCCAGCAGCCAAGTGGGCGAGACTAGCGGGGGGGTGAGCTCCTACAATGAGCAGTTCTTC.

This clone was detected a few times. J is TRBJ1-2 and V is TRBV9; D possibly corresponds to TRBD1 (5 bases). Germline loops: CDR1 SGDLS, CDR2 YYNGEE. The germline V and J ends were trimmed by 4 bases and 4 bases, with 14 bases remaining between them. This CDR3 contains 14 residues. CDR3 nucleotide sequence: TGTGCCAGCAGCCCGCGCCATCAGGGCTATGGCTACACCTTC. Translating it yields CASSPRHQGYGYTF.

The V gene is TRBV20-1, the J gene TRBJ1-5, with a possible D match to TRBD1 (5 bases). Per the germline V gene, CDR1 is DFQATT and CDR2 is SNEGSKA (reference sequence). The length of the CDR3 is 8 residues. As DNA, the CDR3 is TGCAAATCGGGGGATAAGCATTTT. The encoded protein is CKSGDKHF.

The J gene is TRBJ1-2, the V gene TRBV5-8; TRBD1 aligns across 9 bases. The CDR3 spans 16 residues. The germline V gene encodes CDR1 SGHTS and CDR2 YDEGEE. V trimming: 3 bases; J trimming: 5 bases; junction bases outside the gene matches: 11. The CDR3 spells CASSSTSVTGGYGYTF. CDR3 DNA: TGTGCCAGCAGCTCCACCTCGGTGACAGGGGGATATGGCTACACCTTC.

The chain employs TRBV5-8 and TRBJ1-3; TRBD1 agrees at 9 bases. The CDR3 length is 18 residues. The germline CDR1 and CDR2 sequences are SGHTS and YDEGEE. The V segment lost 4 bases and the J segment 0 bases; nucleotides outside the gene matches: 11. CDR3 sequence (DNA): TGTGCCAGCAGCATGGCTGGTACACAGGGGGCCTCTGGAAACACCATATATTTT. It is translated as CASSMAGTQGASGNTIYF.

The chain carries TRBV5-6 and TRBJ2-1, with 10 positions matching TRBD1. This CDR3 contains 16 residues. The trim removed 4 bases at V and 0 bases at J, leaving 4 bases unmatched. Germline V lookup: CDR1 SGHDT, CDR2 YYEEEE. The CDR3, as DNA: TGTGCCAGCAGCGCGGACAGGGGGAGCTCCTACAATGAGCAGTTCTTC. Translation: CASSADRGSSYNEQFF.

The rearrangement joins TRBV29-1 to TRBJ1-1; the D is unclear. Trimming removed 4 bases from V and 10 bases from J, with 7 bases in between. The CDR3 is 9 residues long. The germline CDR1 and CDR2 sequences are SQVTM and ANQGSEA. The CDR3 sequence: CSVAPGAFF. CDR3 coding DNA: TGCAGCGTTGCCCCAGGAGCTTTCTTT.

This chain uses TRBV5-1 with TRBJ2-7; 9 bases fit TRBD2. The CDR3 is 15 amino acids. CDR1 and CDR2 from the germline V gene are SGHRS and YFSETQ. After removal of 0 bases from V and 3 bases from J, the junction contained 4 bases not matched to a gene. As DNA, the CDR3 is TGCGCCAGCAGCTTGGGGGCTAGCGGGAACTACGAGCAGTACTTC. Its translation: CASSLGASGNYEQYF.

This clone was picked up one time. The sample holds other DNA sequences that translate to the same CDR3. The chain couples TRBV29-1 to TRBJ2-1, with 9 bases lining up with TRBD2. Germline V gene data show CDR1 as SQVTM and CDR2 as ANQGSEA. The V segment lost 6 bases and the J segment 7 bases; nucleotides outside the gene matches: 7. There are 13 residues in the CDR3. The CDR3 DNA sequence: TGCAGCGTCCGTGCGGGAGGGCTTAATGAGCAGTTCTTC. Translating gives CSVRAGGLNEQFF.

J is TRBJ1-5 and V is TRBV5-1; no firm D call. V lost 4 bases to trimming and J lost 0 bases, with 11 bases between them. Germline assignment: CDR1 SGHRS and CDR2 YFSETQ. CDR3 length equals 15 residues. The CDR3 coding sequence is TGCGCCAGCAGCCCGTCCGGAGATAGCAATCAGCCCCAGCATTTT. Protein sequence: CASSPSGDSNQPQHF.

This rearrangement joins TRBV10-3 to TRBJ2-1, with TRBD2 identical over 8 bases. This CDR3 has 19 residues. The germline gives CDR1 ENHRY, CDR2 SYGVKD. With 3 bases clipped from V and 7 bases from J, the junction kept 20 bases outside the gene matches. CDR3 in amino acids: CAISDPDAGGPSSWNEQFF. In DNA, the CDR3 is TGTGCCATCAGTGACCCCGACGCGGGAGGCCCTTCATCTTGGAATGAGCAGTTCTTC.

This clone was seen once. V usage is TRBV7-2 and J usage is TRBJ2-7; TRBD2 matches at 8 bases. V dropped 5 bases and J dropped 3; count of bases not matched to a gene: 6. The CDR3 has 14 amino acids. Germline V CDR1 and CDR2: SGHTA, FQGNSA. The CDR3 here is CASSKRGGGYEQYF. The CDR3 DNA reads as TGTGCCAGCAGCAAACGGGGGGGCGGCTACGAGCAGTACTTC. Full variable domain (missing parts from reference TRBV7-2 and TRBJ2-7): GAGVSQSPSNKVTEKGKDVELRCDPISGHTALYWYRQSLGQGLEFLIYFQGNSAPDKSGLPSDRFSAERTGGSVSTLTIQRTQQEDSAVYLCASSKRGGGYEQYFGPGTRLTVT.